These 11 T cell receptor beta chains originate from one sample sequenced in a study of shared clonotypes between healthy human individuals. Generated by immunoSEQ multiplex PCR, the TCRdb table keeps only in-frame clones and is missing some. This table has around 330,000 clones, around 67% appearing once. Sequenced: memory CD4+ T cells sorted from blood. The subset here: CD45RA-negative fraction. All receptors come from a man aged 25-45 years in good health.

This chain joins TRBV7-9 and TRBJ2-4, with a possible D match to TRBD1 (5 bases). CDR1 and CDR2 from the germline V gene are SEHNR and FQNEAQ (reference sequence). The CDR3 sequence is 16 residues long. The V end lost 1 base, the J end lost 3 bases, and 13 bases lay between the germline ends. CDR3 DNA sequence: TGTGCCAGCAGCTTAGTTCAGGGTACGGGCAAAAACATTCAGTACTTC. Its translation: CASSLVQGTGKNIQYF.

This chain joins TRBV18 and TRBJ1-1; D uncertain. The germline V gene has CDR1 KGHSH and CDR2 LQKENI. V was cut by 6 bases and J by 5 bases, with 13 bases left in between. There are 13 residues in the CDR3. The CDR3 sequence is CASSLSRETEAFF. The CDR3 region has the DNA TGTGCCAGCTCGCTCTCAAGGGAGACTGAAGCTTTCTTT.

This clone was detected a few times. The gene calls are TRBV11-2 and TRBJ1-1; D gene uncertain. The V end lost 5 bases, the J end lost 5 bases, and 12 bases lay between the germline ends. Germline V gene data show CDR1 as SGHAT and CDR2 as FQNNGV. The CDR3 extends over 13 amino acids. The CDR3 here is CASSPNGETEAFF. In DNA, the CDR3 is TGTGCCAGCAGCCCTAATGGGGAAACTGAAGCTTTCTTT.

This clone was observed a single time. The rearrangement links TRBV29-1 to TRBJ1-1; D is uncertain. Germline CDR1 reads SQVTM; CDR2 reads ANQGSEA. The CDR3 loop spans 14 amino acids. Trimming removed 3 bases at V and 4 bases at J, with 15 bases between. The CDR3 loop reads CSVEERAGSTEAFF. CDR3 nucleotide sequence: TGCAGCGTTGAGGAAAGGGCGGGGAGCACTGAAGCTTTCTTT.

This chain uses TRBV6-6 with TRBJ1-3; D possibly corresponds to TRBD1 (5 bases). CDR3 size: 13 residues. Trimming took off 9 bases at V and 0 bases at J, with 9 bases between the two ends. The germline gives CDR1 MNHNY, CDR2 SVGAGI (reference sequence). CDR3 sequence reads: CASGTISGNTIYF. Written as DNA, the CDR3 is TGTGCCAGTGGGACGATCTCTGGAAACACCATATATTTT.

The chain joins TRBV18 to TRBJ2-1; 11 bases line up with TRBD2. The CDR3 is made up of 16 amino acids. The J segment lost 6 bases and the V segment lost 6 bases, leaving 10 bases of the junction unmatched. Germline values: CDR1 KGHSH, CDR2 LQKENI. The CDR3 protein is CASSPAGTSGFNEQFF. The DNA of the CDR3 is TGTGCCAGCTCCCCTGCCGGGACTAGCGGATTCAATGAGCAGTTCTTC.

The chain links TRBV4-3 to TRBJ2-7, with D possibly TRBD2 on 5 matching bases. Germline V gene data show CDR1 as LGHNA and CDR2 as YSLEER. The CDR3 has 16 residues. V was shortened by 1 base and J by 3 bases, with 16 bases between the two germline ends. The CDR3: CASSQGLRANYYEQYF. Here the CDR3 DNA reads TGCGCCAGCAGCCAAGGATTGAGGGCGAATTACTACGAGCAGTACTTC.

This chain uses TRBV5-1 with TRBJ2-1; 8 nucleotides align to TRBD2. J lost 9 bases, V lost 4 bases, and 15 bases had no gene match. Germline values: CDR1 SGHRS, CDR2 YFSETQ. This CDR3 has 16 residues. The CDR3: CASSRGRDGRAGEQFF. In DNA, the CDR3 is TGCGCCAGCAGCCGTGGCCGAGACGGGAGGGCAGGTGAGCAGTTCTTC.

V is TRBV6-1 and J is TRBJ1-3; D is unclear. V gave up 6 bases and J gave up 2 bases, with 14 bases separating them. Germline loops: CDR1 MNHNS, CDR2 SASEGT. The CDR3 runs to 15 residues. The CDR3 DNA follows: TGTGCCAGCAGCGCATCGGGGTACCCTGGAAACACCATATATTTT. Protein product: CASSASGYPGNTIYF.

This clone turned up a few times. The chain employs TRBV27 and TRBJ1-2; tentative D call: TRBD1 (6 bases). Trimming took off 5 bases at V and 6 bases at J, with 19 bases between the two ends. Germline V gene lookup returns CDR1 MNHEY and CDR2 SMNVEV (reference sequence). This CDR3 is 15 amino acids long. CDR3 loop: CASSAQGRAFNGYTF. The CDR3 nucleotides read TGTGCCAGCAGTGCACAGGGACGGGCCTTTAATGGCTACACCTTC.

The chain employs TRBV7-3 and TRBJ2-7, with D perhaps matching TRBD2 (5 bases). V was shortened by 5 bases and J by 6 bases, with 8 bases between the two germline ends. This CDR3 comprises 11 residues. Looked up from germline, CDR1 is SGHTA and CDR2 is FQGTGA. The CDR3 reads CASSAGSEQYF. CDR3 DNA: TGTGCCAGCAGCGCGGGCTCCGAGCAGTACTTC.